The 19 T cell receptor beta chains below come from one sample, sequenced in a study of OX40 agonist ivuxolimab in advanced cancers. Generated by immunoSEQ multiplex PCR, the TCRdb table keeps only in-frame clones and is missing some. The repertoire holds about 27,000 clones, roughly four fifths seen once, with approximately 20% in the top ten. Material: CD4+ or CD8+ T cells sorted from blood, obtained in a trial of the OX40 agonist ivuxolimab. All receptors derive from an adult with an advanced solid tumor such as melanoma, head and neck, liver or kidney cancer.

Here the CDR3 DNA reads TGTGCCAGCAATACCGGGACCTACTATGGCTACACCTTC. It specifies CASNTGTYYGYTF. This chain links TRBV28 with TRBJ1-2, with D possibly matching TRBD1 (5 bases). V lost 7 bases to trimming and J lost 3 bases, with 12 bases between them. This CDR3 is built from 13 residues. In germline, CDR1 is MDHEN, CDR2 SYDVKM.

This clone has just one count. The chain carries TRBV13 and TRBJ2-3, with a tentative D call TRBD1 (5 bases). This CDR3 has 14 residues. V was shortened by 6 bases and J by 0 bases, with 10 bases between the two germline ends. Per the germline V gene, CDR1 is PRHDT and CDR2 is FYEKMQ (reference sequence). The CDR3 sequence is CASRRGSSTDTQYF. The DNA for the CDR3 is TGTGCCAGCAGAAGGGGATCTAGCACAGATACGCAGTATTTT.

In regard to this clone: With a much larger clone just one base away, this may be a read error. The sample holds other DNA sequences that translate to the same CDR3. The chain combines TRBV6-4 with TRBJ1-1, with no clear D. CDR1 and CDR2 from the germline V gene are MRHNA and SNTAGT. The CDR3 covers 14 residues. The DNA of the CDR3 is TGTGCCAGTAGTGACGGGAGCGAGGGCACTGAAGCTTTCTTT. Protein product: CASSDGSEGTEAFF.

V and J are TRBV29-1 and TRBJ2-3; 7 nucleotides agree with TRBD2. The length of the CDR3 is 13 residues. Germline V gives CDR1 SQVTM, CDR2 ANQGSEA. Trimming removed 2 bases from V and 5 bases from J; junction bases left unmatched: 4. CDR3 DNA: TGCAGCGTTGAACTTGGGGAGGGAGATACGCAGTATTTT. It specifies CSVELGEGDTQYF.

The rearrangement links TRBV6-1 to TRBJ2-2, with 8 positions matching TRBD1. The junction had 7 bases not matched to a gene; V was cut back by 4 bases and J by 9 bases. The CDR3 totals 14 residues. Germline V lookup: CDR1 MNHNS, CDR2 SASEGT. CDR3 sequence: CASSVRTGIRELFF. CDR3 nucleotides: TGTGCCAGCAGTGTCCGGACAGGGATCAGGGAGCTGTTTTTT.

The CDR3, as DNA: TGTGCCAGCTCCCTCAGGGGGCGCAATGAGCAGTTCTTC. Its translation: CASSLRGRNEQFF. The chain joins TRBV27 to TRBJ2-1; the match to TRBD1 covers 8 bases. V lost 8 bases and J lost 6; bases outside the gene matches: 6. The CDR3 is 13 amino acids. Germline V gene sequence: CDR1 MNHEY, CDR2 SMNVEV (reference sequence).

By sample share, this clone is medium-sized (0.01 to 0.1%). This specimen includes other DNA sequences encoding the same CDR3. V and J are TRBV4-1 and TRBJ2-7; 7 positions agree with TRBD1. CDR3 length: 14 amino acids. After removal of 1 base from V and 0 bases from J, the junction contained 0 bases not matched to a gene. Germline assignment: CDR1 MGHRA and CDR2 YSYEKL. CDR3 coding DNA: TGCGCCAGCAGCCAAGGGGACAGCTCCTACGAGCAGTACTTC. As protein: CASSQGDSSYEQYF.

The J gene is TRBJ2-5, the V gene TRBV9, with D perhaps matching TRBD1 or TRBD2 (5 bases each). In germline, CDR1 is SGDLS, CDR2 YYNGEE. The CDR3 runs to 14 residues. Trimming left V 0 bases short and J 9 bases short, with 15 bases between. CDR3 DNA sequence: TGTGCCAGCAGCGTAGATGGGGGACCCCGAGCCCAGTACTTC. Residues: CASSVDGGPRAQYF.

This clone was detected only a few times. The V call is TRBV4-3, the J call TRBJ2-3; D gene unclear. Germline loops: CDR1 LGHNA, CDR2 YSLEER. Between the trimmed V and J ends, which lost 0 bases and 5 bases, there was a span of 24 bases. The CDR3 extends over 19 amino acids. The CDR3 protein is CASSQERISASLRRDTQYF. The CDR3 nucleotides read TGCGCCAGCAGCCAAGAGAGGATTTCGGCCTCCCTCAGGAGAGATACGCAGTATTTT.

The CDR3 here is CASSASRGRADTQYF. DNA for the CDR3: TGTGCCAGCAGCGCTAGTAGGGGAAGGGCAGATACGCAGTATTTT. J is TRBJ2-3 and V is TRBV11-1; perhaps TRBD1 as D (5 bases). V dropped 5 bases and J dropped 4 bases, with 16 bases sitting between them. CDR3 length: 15 amino acids. CDR1 and CDR2 (germline): SGHAT, FQDESV (reference sequence).

In its sample, this clone was seen once. The CDR3: CASSSGREGGFF. As DNA, the CDR3 is TGTGCCAGCAGCTCCGGGCGTGAGGGAGGGTTCTTC. The V and J genes are TRBV13 and TRBJ2-1, with TRBD2 as a possible D gene (6 bases). Trimming pared 4 bases from V and 15 bases from J, leaving 16 bases between. This CDR3 is built from 12 residues. The V gene's germline CDR1 is PRHDT and CDR2 FYEKMQ (reference sequence).

This chain connects TRBV7-6 to TRBJ2-7; TRBD2 matches at 9 bases. Trimming at V came to 0 bases and at J to 5 bases, leaving 8 bases not matched to a gene. Germline V CDR1 and CDR2: SGHVS, FNYEAQ. The CDR3 consists of 16 residues. CDR3 in DNA: TGTGCCAGCAGCTTAGCGGAGGGCGGGAGGGGCAACGAGCAGTACTTC. Translation gives CASSLAEGGRGNEQYF. The whole variable domain, filled in from reference TRBV7-6 and TRBJ2-7, reads GAGVSQSPRYKVTKRGQDVALRCDPISGHVSLYWYRQALGQGPEFLTYFNYEAQQDKSGLPNDRFSAERPEGSISTLTIQRTEQRDSAMYRCASSLAEGGRGNEQYFGPGTRLTVT.

This clone is classed as medium-sized (0.01 to 0.1%). The chain couples TRBV5-5 to TRBJ2-3, with D unclear. CDR1 and CDR2 (germline): SGHKS, YYEKEE (reference sequence). The CDR3 totals 16 residues. V lost 5 bases to trimming and J lost 2 bases, with 18 bases between them. The CDR3 DNA is TGTGCCAGCAGAACTTATACGGATCTAAACACAGATACGCAGTATTTT. It yields the protein CASRTYTDLNTDTQYF.

This chain uses TRBV28 with TRBJ2-1, with 12 bases matching TRBD1. Trimming cost V 8 bases and J 8 bases; bases outside gene matches: 22. The CDR3 has 19 amino acids. Germline CDR1 reads MDHEN; CDR2 reads SYDVKM. CDR3 protein: CASLHGTGGETSYSDEQFF. CDR3 bases: TGTGCCAGCCTCCACGGGACAGGGGGCGAGACTAGCTATTCTGATGAGCAGTTCTTC.

The chain employs TRBV5-6 and TRBJ2-7, with D hard to call. This CDR3 is built from 14 residues. CDR1 is SGHDT, CDR2 YYEEEE, per germline. Trimming took 4 bases from V and 4 from J, leaving 15 bases between them. The CDR3 sequence: CASSPGGVDYEQYF. The DNA for the CDR3 is TGTGCCAGCAGCCCGGGTGGGGTGGATTACGAGCAGTACTTC.

The V and J genes are TRBV19 and TRBJ1-5, with D possibly TRBD1 on 5 matching bases. The CDR3 consists of 14 residues. The V and J ends lost 5 bases and 7 bases respectively, with 15 bases between them. Germline CDR1 LNHDA, CDR2 SQIVND (reference sequence). The CDR3 sequence is CASSLNPGFQPQHF. DNA for the CDR3: TGTGCCAGTAGTTTAAATCCAGGGTTCCAGCCCCAGCATTTT.

This clone was recorded a few times. The chain joins TRBV30 to TRBJ1-2; D is undetermined. Germline CDR1 and CDR2: GTSNPN and SVGIG (reference sequence). V was cut by 5 bases and J by 4 bases, with 17 bases left in between. This CDR3 is 14 amino acids long. Here the CDR3 reads CAWSQDGNFYGYTF. The DNA of the CDR3 is TGTGCCTGGTCCCAGGACGGGAACTTCTATGGCTACACCTTC.

This clone was seen just once. The chain recombines TRBV7-3 with TRBJ2-2; D gene uncertain. Germline CDR1 and CDR2: SGHTA and FQGTGA. CDR3 length equals 12 residues. The germline V and J ends were trimmed by 1 base and 7 bases, with 4 bases remaining between them. The CDR3 loop is CASSLRFGELFF. CDR3 DNA sequence: TGTGCCAGCAGCTTAAGATTCGGGGAGCTGTTTTTT.

The chain links TRBV2 to TRBJ2-1, with no clear D. V was shortened by 7 bases and J by 4 bases, with 11 bases between the two germline ends. The germline gives CDR1 SNHLY, CDR2 FYNNEI. The CDR3 is 13 residues long. The CDR3 DNA reads TGTGCCAGCAAAAGGACGAGTTACAATGAGCAGTTCTTC. Protein sequence: CASKRTSYNEQFF.